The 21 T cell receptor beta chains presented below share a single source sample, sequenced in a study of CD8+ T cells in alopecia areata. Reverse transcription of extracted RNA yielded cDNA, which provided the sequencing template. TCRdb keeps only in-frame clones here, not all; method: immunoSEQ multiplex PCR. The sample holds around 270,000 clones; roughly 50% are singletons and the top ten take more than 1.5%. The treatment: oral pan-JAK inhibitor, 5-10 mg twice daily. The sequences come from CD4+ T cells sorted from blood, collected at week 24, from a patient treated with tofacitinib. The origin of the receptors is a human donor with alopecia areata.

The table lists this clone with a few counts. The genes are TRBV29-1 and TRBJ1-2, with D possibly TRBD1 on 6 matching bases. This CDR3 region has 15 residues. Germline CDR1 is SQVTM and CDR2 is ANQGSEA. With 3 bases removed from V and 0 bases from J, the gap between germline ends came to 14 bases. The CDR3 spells CSVDSHRESNYGYTF. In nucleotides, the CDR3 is TGCAGCGTTGATTCACACAGGGAGTCTAACTATGGCTACACCTTC.

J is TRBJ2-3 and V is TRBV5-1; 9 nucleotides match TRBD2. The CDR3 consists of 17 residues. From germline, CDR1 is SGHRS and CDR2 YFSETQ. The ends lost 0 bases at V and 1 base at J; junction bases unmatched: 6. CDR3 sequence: CASSLGSGGSRTDTQYF. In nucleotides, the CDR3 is TGCGCCAGCAGCTTGGGTAGCGGGGGCTCTCGCACAGATACGCAGTATTTT.

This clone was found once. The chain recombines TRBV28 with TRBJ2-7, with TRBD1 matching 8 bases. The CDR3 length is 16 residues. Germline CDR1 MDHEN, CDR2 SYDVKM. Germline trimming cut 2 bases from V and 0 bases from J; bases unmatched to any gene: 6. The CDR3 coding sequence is TGTGCCAGCAGTTTAGGACAGGGAAGGGGCTCCTACGAGCAGTACTTC. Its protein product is CASSLGQGRGSYEQYF.

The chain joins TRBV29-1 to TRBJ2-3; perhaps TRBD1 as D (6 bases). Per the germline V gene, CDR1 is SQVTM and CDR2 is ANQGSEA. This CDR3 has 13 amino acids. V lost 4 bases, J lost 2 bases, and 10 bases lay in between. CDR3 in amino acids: CSVGGRVTDTQYF. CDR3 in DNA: TGCAGCGTTGGGGGGCGGGTCACAGATACGCAGTATTTT.

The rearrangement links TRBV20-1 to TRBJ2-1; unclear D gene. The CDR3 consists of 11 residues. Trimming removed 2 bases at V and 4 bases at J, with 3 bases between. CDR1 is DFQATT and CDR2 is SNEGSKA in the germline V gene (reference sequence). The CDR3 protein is CSARQYNEQFF. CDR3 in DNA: TGCAGTGCTAGACAATACAATGAGCAGTTCTTC.

Here the CDR3 DNA reads TGCAGCGTTCGGGACACTCCCTCCGGGAACACTGAAGCTTTCTTT. This sequence encodes CSVRDTPSGNTEAFF. The rearrangement joins TRBV29-1 to TRBJ1-1; D possibly corresponds to TRBD1 (6 bases). Deletions cut 5 bases from V and 1 base from J, with 17 bases between. There are 15 residues in the CDR3. Germline V gene sequence: CDR1 SQVTM, CDR2 ANQGSEA.

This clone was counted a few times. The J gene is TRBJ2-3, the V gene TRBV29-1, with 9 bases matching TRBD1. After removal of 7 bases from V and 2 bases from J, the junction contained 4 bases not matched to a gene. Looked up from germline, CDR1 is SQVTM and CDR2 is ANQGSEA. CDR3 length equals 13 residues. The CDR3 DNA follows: TGCAGCGCCGGGGACAGGGTCACAGATACGCAGTATTTT. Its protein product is CSAGDRVTDTQYF.

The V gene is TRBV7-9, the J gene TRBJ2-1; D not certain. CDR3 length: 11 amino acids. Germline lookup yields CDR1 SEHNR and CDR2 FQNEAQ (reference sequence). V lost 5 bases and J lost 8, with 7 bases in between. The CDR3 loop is CASSPRHEQFF. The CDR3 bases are TGTGCCAGCAGCCCAAGACATGAGCAGTTCTTC.

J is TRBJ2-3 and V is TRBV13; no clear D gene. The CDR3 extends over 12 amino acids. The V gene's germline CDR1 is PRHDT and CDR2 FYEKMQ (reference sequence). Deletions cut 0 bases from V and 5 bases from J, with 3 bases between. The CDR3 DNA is TGTGCCAGCAGCTTAGGCGAAGATACGCAGTATTTT. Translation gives CASSLGEDTQYF.

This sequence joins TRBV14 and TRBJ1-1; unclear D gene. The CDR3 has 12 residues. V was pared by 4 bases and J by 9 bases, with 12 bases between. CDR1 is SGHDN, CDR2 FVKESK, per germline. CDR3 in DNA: TGTGCCAGCAGCCCCTTGAGGGAGAAAGCTTTCTTT. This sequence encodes CASSPLREKAFF.

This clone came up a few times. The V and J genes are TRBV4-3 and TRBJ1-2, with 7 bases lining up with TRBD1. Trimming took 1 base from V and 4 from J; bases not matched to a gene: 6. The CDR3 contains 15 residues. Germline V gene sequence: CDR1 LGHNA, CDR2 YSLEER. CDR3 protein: CASSQVDREGYGYTF. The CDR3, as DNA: TGCGCCAGCAGCCAAGTCGACAGGGAAGGCTATGGCTACACCTTC.

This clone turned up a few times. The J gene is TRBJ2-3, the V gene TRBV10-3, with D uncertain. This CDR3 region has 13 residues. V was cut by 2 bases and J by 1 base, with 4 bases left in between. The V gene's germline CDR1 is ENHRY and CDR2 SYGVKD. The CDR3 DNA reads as TGTGCCATCAGTGAGGCTGGCACAGATACGCAGTATTTT. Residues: CAISEAGTDTQYF.

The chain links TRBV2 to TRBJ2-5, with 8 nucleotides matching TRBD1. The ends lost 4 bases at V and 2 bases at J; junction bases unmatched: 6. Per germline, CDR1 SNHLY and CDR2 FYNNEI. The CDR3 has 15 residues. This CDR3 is CASSAPGQEQETQYF. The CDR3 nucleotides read TGTGCCAGCAGTGCCCCGGGACAGGAGCAAGAGACCCAGTACTTC.

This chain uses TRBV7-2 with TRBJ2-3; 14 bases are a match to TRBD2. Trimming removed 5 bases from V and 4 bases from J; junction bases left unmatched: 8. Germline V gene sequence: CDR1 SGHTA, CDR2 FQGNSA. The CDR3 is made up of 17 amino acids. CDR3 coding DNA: TGTGCCAGCAGCCCCCGGACTAGCGGGGGGAGGGCAGATACGCAGTATTTT. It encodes CASSPRTSGGRADTQYF.

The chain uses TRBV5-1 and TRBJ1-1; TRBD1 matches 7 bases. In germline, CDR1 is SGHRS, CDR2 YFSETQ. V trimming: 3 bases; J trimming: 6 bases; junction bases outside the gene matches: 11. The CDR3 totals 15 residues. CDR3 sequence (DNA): TGCGCCAGCAGCTCGGGTCGACAGGGTGTCGCTGAAGCTTTCTTT. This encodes CASSSGRQGVAEAFF.

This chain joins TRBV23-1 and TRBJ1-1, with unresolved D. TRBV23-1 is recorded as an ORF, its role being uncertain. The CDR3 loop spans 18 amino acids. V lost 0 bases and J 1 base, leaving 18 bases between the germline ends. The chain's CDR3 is CASSQSPDPFGRNTEAFF. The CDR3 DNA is TGCGCCAGCAGTCAATCCCCCGACCCCTTTGGACGGAACACTGAAGCTTTCTTT.

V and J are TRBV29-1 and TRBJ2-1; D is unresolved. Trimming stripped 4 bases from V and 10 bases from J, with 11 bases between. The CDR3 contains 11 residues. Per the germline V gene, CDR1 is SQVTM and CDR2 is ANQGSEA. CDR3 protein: CSVGTGREQFF. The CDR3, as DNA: TGCAGCGTTGGAACCGGGCGGGAGCAGTTCTTC.

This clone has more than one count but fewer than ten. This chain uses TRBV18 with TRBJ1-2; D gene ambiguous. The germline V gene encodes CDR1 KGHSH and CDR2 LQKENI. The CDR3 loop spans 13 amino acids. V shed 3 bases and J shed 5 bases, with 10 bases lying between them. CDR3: CASSPGSDYGYTF. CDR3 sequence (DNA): TGTGCCAGCTCACCCGGGAGCGATTATGGCTACACCTTC.

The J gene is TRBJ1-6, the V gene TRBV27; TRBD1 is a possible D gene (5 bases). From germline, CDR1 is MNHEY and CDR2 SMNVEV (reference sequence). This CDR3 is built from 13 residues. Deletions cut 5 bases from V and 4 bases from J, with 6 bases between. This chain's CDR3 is CASSPGYNSPLHF. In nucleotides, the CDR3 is TGTGCCAGCAGTCCAGGGTATAATTCACCCCTCCACTTT.

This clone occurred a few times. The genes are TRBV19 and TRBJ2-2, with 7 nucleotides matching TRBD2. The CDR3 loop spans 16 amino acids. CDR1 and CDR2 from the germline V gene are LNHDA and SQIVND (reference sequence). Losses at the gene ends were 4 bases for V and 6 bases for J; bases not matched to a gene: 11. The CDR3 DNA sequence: TGTGCCAGTAGTAGGAGACTAGCATTGGACGCCGGGGAGCTGTTTTTT. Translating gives CASSRRLALDAGELFF.

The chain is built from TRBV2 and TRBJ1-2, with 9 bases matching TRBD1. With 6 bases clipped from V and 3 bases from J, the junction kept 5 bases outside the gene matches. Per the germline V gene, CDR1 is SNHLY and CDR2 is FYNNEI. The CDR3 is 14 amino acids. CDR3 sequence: CASSPQGADYGYTF. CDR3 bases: TGTGCCAGCAGCCCACAGGGGGCGGACTATGGCTACACCTTC. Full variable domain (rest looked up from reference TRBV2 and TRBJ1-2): EPEVTQTPSHQVTQMGQEVILRCVPISNHLYFYWYRQILGQKVEFLVSFYNNEISEKSEIFDDQFSVERPDGSNFTLKIRSTKLEDSAMYFCASSPQGADYGYTFGSGTRLTVV.